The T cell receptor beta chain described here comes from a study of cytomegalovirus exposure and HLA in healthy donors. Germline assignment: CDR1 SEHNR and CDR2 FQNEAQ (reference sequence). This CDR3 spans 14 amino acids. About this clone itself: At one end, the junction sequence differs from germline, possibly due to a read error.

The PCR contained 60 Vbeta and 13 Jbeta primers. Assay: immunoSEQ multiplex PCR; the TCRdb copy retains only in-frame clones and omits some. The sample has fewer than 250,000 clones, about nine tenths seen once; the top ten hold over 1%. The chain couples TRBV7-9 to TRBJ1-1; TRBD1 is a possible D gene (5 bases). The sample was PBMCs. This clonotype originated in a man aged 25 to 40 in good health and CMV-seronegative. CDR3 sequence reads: CSSSSPRGRVKAFF. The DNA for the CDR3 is TGTTCCAGCAGCTCCCCCCGTGGCAGGGTTAAAGCTTTCTTT.